This T cell receptor (beta chain) is from a study of vaccination and CD4 T cells after COVID-19. Study overall: Convalescent persons amounted to six males plus four females, two of whom were Hispanic.

Treatment given: approximately 9-day PBMC culture with coronavirus spike peptide pools or control peptides (ViraFEST assay). Half of the medium was exchanged for fresh IL-2 medium, first on day 3 and then on day 7. V lost 1 base and J 6 bases, leaving 20 bases between the germline ends. In germline, CDR1 is LNHNV, CDR2 YYDKDF (reference sequence). This CDR3 has 17 amino acids. Study conclusions and caveats: A relatively small number of convalescent patients were studied, and no early post-infection timepoints were included.

The assay that was used to sequence DNA from cultured CD4+ T cells was the Oncomine TCR Beta short-read assay. Via MiXCR, TCRdb re-called the PCR reads, giving one row per CDR3 protein. The sample records over 7,500 distinct CDR3 sequences, more than 45% being singletons. This clonotype was observed a few times. Its antigen is unidentified. This TCR was sampled from a human donor who had recovered from COVID-19. Material: CD4+ T cells from blood, cultured in vitro. V gene TRBV15 combines with J gene TRBJ2-3; D gene unclear. The CDR3 nucleotides are TGTGCCACCAGCAGAGGTGGTGCTTTCTTGATGATGGATACGCAGTATTTT. Translation gives CATSRGGAFLMMDTQYF.